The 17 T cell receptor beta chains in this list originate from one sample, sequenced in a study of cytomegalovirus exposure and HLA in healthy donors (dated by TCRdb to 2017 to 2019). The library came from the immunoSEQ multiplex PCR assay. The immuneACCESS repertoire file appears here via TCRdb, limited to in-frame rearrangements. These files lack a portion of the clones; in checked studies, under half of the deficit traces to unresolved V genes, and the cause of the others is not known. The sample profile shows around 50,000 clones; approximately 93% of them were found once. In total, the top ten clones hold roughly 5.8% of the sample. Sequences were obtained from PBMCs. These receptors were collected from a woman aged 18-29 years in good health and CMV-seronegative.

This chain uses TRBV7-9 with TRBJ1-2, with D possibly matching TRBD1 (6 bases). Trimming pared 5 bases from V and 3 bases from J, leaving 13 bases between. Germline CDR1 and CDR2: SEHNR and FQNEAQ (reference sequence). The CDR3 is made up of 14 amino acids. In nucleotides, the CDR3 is TGTGCCAGCAGCCTTGGACAGACATACTATGGCTACACCTTC. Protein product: CASSLGQTYYGYTF.

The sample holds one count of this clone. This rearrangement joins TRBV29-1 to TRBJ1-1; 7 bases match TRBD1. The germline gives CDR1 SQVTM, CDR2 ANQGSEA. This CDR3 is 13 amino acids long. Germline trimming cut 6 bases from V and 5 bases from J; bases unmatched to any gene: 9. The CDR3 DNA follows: TGCAGCGTGTCCGGGACAGTGGGAACTGAAGCTTTCTTT. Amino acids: CSVSGTVGTEAFF.

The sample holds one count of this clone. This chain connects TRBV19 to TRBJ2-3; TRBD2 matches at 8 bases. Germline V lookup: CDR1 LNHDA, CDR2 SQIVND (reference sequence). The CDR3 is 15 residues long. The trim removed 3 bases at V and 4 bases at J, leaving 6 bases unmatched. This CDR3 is CASSMGTSRADTQYF. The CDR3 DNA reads TGTGCCAGTAGTATGGGGACTAGTCGCGCAGATACGCAGTATTTT.

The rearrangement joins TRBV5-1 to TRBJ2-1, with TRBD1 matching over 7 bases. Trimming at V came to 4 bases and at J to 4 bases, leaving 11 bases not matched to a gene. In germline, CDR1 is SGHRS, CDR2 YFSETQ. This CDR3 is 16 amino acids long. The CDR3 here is CASSPTGPEVYNEQFF. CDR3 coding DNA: TGCGCCAGCAGCCCGACAGGGCCAGAGGTATACAATGAGCAGTTCTTC.

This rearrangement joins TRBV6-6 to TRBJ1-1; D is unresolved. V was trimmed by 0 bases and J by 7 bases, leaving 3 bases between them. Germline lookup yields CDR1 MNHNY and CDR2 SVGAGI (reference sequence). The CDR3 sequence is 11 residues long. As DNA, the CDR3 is TGTGCCAGCAGTTACTCGTATGAAGCTTTCTTT. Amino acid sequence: CASSYSYEAFF.

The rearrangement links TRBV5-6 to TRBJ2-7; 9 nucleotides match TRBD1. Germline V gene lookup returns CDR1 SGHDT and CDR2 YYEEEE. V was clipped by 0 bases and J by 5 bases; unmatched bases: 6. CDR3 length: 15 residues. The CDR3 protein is CASSLAGQGGNEQYV. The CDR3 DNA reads TGTGCCAGCAGCTTGGCGGGACAGGGCGGCAACGAGCAGTACGTC.

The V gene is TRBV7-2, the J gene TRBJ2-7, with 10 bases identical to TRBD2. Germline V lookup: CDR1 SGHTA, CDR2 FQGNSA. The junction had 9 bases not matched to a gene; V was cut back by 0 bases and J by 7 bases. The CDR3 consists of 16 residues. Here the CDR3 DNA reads TGTGCCAGCAGCTTAGCCGGACTAGCGGATATATATGAGCAGTACTTC. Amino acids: CASSLAGLADIYEQYF.

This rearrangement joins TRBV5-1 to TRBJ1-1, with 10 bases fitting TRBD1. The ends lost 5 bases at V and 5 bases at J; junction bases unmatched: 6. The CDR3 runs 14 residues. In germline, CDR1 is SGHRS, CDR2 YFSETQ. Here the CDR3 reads CASRQTGGGTEAFF. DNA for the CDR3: TGCGCCAGCAGACAGACAGGGGGCGGGACTGAAGCTTTCTTT.

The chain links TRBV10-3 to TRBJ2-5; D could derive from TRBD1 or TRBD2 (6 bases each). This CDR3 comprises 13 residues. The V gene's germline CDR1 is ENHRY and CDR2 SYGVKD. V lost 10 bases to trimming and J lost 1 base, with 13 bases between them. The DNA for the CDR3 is TGTGCCACCAGGGGACTTCCCCAAGAGACCCAGTACTTC. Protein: CATRGLPQETQYF.

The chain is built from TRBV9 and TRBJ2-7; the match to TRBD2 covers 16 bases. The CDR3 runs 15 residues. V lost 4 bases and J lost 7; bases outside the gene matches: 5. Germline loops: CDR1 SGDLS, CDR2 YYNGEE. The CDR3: CASSTGTSGGAEQYF. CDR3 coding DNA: TGTGCCAGCAGCACCGGGACTAGCGGGGGGGCGGAGCAGTACTTC. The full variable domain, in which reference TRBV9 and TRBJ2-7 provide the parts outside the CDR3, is DSGVTQTPKHLITATGQRVTLRCSPRSGDLSVYWYQQSLDQGLQFLIQYYNGEERAKGNILERFSAQQFPDLHSELNLSSLELGDSALYFCASSTGTSGGAEQYFGPGTRLTVT.

CDR3 nucleotides: TGTGCCAGCAGCCCTGGGACTAGCGGCTACACAGATACGCAGTATTTT. Its protein is CASSPGTSGYTDTQYF. The genes are TRBV7-2 and TRBJ2-3, with 11 bases matching TRBD2. The CDR3 totals 16 residues. Trimming removed 5 bases from V and 2 bases from J; junction bases left unmatched: 6. Germline V gives CDR1 SGHTA, CDR2 FQGNSA.

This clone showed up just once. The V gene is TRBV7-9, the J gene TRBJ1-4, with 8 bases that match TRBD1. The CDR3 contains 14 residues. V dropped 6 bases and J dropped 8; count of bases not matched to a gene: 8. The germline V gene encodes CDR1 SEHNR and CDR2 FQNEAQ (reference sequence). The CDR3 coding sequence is TGTGCCAGCAGTGAGGACAGGGTAGAGGAAAAACTGTTTTTT. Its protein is CASSEDRVEEKLFF.

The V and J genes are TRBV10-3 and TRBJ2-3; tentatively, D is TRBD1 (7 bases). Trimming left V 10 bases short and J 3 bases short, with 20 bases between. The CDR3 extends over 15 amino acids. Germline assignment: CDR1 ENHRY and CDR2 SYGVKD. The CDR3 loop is CATGVRGDPTDTQYF. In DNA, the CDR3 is TGTGCCACCGGGGTCAGGGGGGACCCGACAGATACGCAGTATTTT.

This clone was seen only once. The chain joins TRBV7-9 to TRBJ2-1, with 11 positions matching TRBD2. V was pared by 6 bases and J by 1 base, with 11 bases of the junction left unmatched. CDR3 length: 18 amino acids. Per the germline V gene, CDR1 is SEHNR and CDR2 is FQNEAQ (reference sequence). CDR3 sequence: CASRGTSGSLMSYNEQFF. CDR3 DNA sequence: TGTGCCAGCAGAGGTACTAGCGGGAGCTTAATGTCCTACAATGAGCAGTTCTTC.

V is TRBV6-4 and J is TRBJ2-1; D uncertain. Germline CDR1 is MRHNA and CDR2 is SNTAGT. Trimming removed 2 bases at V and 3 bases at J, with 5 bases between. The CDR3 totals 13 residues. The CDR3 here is CASSDGSYNEQFF. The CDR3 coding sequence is TGTGCCAGCAGTGACGGCAGCTACAATGAGCAGTTCTTC.

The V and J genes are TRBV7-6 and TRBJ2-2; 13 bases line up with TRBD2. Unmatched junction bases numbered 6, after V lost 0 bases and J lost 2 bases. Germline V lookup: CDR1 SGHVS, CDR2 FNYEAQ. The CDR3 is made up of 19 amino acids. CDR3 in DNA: TGTGCCAGCAGCTTAGCCCTACTAGCGGGAGGGCCAAACACCGGGGAGCTGTTTTTT. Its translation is CASSLALLAGGPNTGELFF.

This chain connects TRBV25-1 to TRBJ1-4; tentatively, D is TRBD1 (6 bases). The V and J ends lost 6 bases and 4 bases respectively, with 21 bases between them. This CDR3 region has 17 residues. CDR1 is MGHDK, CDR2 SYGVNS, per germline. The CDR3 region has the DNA TGTGCCAGCAGACAAAAAACCCAAAAGGACAGTAATGAAAAACTGTTTTTT. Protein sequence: CASRQKTQKDSNEKLFF. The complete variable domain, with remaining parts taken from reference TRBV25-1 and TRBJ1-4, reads EADIYQTPRYLVIGTGKKITLECSQTMGHDKMYWYQQDPGMELHLIHYSYGVNSTEKGDLSSESTVSRIRTEHFPLTLESARPSHTSQYLCASRQKTQKDSNEKLFFGSGTQLSVL.